The clone carrying this T cell receptor (beta chain) was seen a single time. Its antigen is not identified. The sample comes from a study of Ad26.COV2.S vaccination and SARS-CoV-2 variants. Study details: The authors gave Ad26.COV2.S intramuscularly, either once or twice 56 days apart.

The CDR3 is 16 amino acids. Losses at the gene ends were 3 bases for V and 2 bases for J; bases not matched to a gene: 9. The V gene's germline CDR1 is LNHDA and CDR2 SQIVND (reference sequence). Study-wide results and caveats: Vaccine and placebo groups showed comparable non-spike TCR breadth.

The repertoire was sequenced with immunoSEQ multiplex PCR; TCRdb's copy has only in-frame clones and lacks some. Among about 350,000 clones, more than 75% were seen once, and the ten largest hold less than 4%. Described treatment: some 20 received Ad26.COV2.S at low or high dose, single or two shots; 5 received placebo; per-sample allocation not given. Sample collection was performed on day 63 after the first vaccine or placebo injection. This receptor was identified in a person between 18 and 60 years old who received the Ad26.COV2.S COVID-19 vaccine or a placebo. This sequence joins TRBV19 and TRBJ2-7; 8 nucleotides line up with TRBD1. This specimen consisted of peripheral blood, obtained in a trial of Ad26.COV2.S vaccine versus placebo. CDR3 sequence reads: CASSIKDRASPYEQYF. In DNA, the CDR3 is TGTGCCAGTAGTATTAAGGACAGGGCGAGTCCCTACGAGCAGTACTTC.